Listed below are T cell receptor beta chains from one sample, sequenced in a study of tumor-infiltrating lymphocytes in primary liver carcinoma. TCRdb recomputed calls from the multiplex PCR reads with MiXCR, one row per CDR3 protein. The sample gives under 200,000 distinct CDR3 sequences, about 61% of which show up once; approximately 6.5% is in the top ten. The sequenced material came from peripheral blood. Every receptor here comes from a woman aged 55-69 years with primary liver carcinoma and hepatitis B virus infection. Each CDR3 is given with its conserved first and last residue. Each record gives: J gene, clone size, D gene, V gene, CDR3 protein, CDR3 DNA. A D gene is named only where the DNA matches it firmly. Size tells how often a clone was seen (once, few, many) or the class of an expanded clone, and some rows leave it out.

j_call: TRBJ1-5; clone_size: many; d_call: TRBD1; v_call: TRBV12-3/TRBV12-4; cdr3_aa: CASSRDRGNQPQHF; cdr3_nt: TGTGCCAGCAGCCGGGACAGGGGCAATCAGCCCCAGCATTTT
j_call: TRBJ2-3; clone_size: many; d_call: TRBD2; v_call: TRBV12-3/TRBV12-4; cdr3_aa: CASSPNGGRTDTQYF; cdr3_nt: TGTGCCAGCAGCCCTAATGGCGGGAGGACAGATACGCAGTATTTT
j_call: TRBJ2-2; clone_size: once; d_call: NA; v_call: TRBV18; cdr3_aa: CASSPSAWANTGELFF; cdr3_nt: TGTGCCAGCTCACCATCGGCATGGGCGAACACCGGGGAGCTGTTTTTT
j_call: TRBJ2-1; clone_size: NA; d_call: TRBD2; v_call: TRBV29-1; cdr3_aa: CSVTRGGTRSYNEQLF; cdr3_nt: TGTAGCGTAACCCGGGGGGGCACAAGGTCCTACAATGAGCAGTTATTC
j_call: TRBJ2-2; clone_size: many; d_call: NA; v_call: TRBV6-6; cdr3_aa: CASSYSIPESGELFF; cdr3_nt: TGTGCCAGCAGTTACTCGATCCCGGAGTCCGGGGAGCTGTTTTTT
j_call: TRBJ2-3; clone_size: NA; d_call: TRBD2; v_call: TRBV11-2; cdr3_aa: CASSPTGLAGRRRQYF; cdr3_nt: TGTGCTAGCAGCCCGACGGGACTAGCTGGGAGGCGAAGACAGTATTTT
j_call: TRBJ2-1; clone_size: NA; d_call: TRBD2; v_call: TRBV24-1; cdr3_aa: CATSESYGAGGKDNEQFF; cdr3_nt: TGTGCCACCAGTGAGTCCTATGGAGCGGGAGGAAAGGACAATGAGCAGTTCTTC
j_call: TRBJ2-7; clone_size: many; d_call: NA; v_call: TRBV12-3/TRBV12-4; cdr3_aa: CASRDRAGEGEQYF; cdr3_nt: TGTGCCAGCAGGGACCGAGCGGGCGAGGGCGAGCAGTACTTC
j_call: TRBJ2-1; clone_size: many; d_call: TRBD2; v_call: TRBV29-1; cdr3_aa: CSVKWASGSSYNEQFF; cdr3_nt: TGCAGCGTTAAATGGGCTAGCGGGAGCTCCTACAATGAGCAGTTCTTC
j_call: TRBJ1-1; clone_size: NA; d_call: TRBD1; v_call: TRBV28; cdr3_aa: CASSEIGTANTEAFF; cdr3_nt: TGTGCCAGCAGTGAAATCGGGACAGCGAACACTGAAGCTTTCTTT
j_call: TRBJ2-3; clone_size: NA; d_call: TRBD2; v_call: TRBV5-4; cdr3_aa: CASSLRPAGDTDTQYF; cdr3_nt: TGTGCCAGCAGCCTTCGACCAGCGGGAGACACAGATACGCAGTATTTT
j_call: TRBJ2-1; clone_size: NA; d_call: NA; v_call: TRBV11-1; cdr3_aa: CASSSPEGVQFF; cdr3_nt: TGTGCCAGCAGCTCCCCCGAGGGCGTTCAGTTCTTC
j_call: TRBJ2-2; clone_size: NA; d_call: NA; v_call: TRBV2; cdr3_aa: CASSEAAVNTGELFF; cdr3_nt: TGTGCCAGCAGTGAAGCAGCCGTTAACACCGGGGAGCTGTTTTTT
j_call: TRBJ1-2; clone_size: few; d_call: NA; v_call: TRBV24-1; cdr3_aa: CATSDHLAYGYTF; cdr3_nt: TGTGCCACCAGTGACCATCTAGCTTATGGCTACACCTTC
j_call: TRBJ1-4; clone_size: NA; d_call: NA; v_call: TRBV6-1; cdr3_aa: CAINVDRKTNEKLFF; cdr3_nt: TGTGCCATCAATGTTGATAGGAAGACTAATGAAAAACTGTTTTTT
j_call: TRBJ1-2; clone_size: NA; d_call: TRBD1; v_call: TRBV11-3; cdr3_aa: CASSSRTGEPFRGYTF; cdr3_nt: TGTGCCAGCAGTTCAAGGACAGGGGAGCCTTTCAGAGGCTACACCTTC
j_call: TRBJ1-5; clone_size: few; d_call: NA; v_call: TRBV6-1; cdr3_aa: CASSQITRGLEQPQHF; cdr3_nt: TGTGCCAGCAGTCAAATTACAAGGGGATTGGAGCAGCCCCAGCATTTT
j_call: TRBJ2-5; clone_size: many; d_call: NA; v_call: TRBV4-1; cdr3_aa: CASSQQAEGETQYF; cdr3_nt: TGCGCCAGCAGCCAACAGGCCGAGGGGGAGACCCAGTACTTC
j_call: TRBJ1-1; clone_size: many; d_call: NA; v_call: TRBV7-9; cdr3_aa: CASSSGFFTEAFF; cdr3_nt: TGTGCCAGCAGCTCGGGGTTCTTCACTGAAGCTTTCTTT
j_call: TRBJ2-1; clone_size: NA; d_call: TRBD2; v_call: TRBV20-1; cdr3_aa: CSARVQNSGSAERFF; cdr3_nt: TGCAGTGCTAGAGTACAGAATAGCGGGAGCGCGGAGCGGTTCTTC
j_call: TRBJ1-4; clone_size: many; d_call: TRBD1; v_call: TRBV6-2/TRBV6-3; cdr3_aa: CASSPGDRMSEKLFF; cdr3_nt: TGTGCCAGCAGTCCTGGGGACAGGATGAGTGAAAAACTGTTTTTT
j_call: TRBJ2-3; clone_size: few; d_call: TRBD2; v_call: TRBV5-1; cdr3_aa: CASRSGGSSDTQYF; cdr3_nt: TGCGCCAGCAGGTCGGGCGGGAGTTCAGATACGCAGTATTTT
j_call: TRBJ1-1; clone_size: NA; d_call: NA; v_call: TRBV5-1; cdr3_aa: CASETALDIEAFF; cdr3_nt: TGCGCCAGCGAGACAGCTTTAGACATTGAAGCTTTCTTT